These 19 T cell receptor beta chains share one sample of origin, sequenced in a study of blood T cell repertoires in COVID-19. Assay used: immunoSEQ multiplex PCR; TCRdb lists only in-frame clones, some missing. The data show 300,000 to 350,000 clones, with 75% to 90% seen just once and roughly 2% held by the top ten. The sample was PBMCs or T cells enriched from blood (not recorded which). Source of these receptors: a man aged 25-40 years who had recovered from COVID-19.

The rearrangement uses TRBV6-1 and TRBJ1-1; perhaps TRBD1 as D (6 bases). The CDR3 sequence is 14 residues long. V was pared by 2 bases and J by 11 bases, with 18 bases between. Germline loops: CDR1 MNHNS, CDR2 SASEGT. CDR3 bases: TGTGCCAGCAGTGAAACGCTCAACAGGGAGTGGGCTTTCTTT. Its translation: CASSETLNREWAFF.

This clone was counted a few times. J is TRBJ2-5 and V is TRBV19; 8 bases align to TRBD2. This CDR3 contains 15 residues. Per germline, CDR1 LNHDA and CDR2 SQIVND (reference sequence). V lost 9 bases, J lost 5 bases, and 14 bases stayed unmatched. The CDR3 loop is CASKPGGGSGETQYF. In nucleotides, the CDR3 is TGTGCCAGCAAACCAGGCGGGGGGAGCGGGGAGACCCAGTACTTC. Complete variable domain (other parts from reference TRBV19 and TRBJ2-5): DGGITQSPKYLFRKEGQNVTLSCEQNLNHDAMYWYRQDPGQGLRLIYYSQIVNDFQKGDIAEGYSVSREKKESFPLTVTSAQKNPTAFYLCASKPGGGSGETQYFGPGTRLLVL.

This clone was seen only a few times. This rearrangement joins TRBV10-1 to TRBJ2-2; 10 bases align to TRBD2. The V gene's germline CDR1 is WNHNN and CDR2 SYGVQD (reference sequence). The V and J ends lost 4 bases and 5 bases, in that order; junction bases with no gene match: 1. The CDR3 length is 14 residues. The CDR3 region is CASSVAGGTGELFF. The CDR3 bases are TGCGCCAGCAGTGTAGCGGGGGGAACCGGGGAGCTGTTTTTT.

CDR3: CASSPGNTGDYGYTF. CDR3 DNA: TGTGCCAGCTCACCAGGAAATACAGGGGACTATGGCTACACCTTC. The chain is built from TRBV18 and TRBJ1-2; TRBD1 aligns across 7 bases. This CDR3 contains 15 residues. Germline V gene data show CDR1 as KGHSH and CDR2 as LQKENI. V lost 2 bases and J lost 3; bases outside the gene matches: 6.

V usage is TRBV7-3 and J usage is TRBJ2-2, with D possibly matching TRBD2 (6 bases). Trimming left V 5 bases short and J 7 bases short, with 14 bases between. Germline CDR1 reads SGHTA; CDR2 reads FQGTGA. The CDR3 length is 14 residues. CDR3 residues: CASSPGIGGGELFF. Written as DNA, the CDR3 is TGTGCCAGCAGCCCGGGGATCGGGGGCGGGGAGCTGTTTTTT.

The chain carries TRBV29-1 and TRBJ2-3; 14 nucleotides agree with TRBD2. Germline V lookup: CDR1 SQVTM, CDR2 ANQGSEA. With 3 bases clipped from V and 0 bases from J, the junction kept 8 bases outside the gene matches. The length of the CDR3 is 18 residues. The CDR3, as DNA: TGCAGCGTTGACGTAGGACTAGCGGGGGGCCTCAGCACAGATACGCAGTATTTT. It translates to CSVDVGLAGGLSTDTQYF.

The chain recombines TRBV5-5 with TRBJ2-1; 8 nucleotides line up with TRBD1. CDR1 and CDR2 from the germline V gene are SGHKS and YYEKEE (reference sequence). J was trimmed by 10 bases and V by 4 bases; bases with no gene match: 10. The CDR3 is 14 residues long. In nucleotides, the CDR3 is TGTGCCAGCAGCGCTCCGGGACAGGTCCCGGAGCAGTTCTTC. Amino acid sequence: CASSAPGQVPEQFF.

In DNA, the CDR3 is TGTGCCAGCAGTGGGACAATCTATGGCTACACCTTC. This encodes CASSGTIYGYTF. The J gene is TRBJ1-2, the V gene TRBV3-1 (or the pseudogene TRBV3-2), with D possibly matching TRBD1 (6 bases). V shed 6 bases and J shed 4 bases, with 9 bases lying between them. The CDR3 length is 12 residues. In germline, CDR1 is LGHDT, CDR2 YNNKEL (reference sequence).

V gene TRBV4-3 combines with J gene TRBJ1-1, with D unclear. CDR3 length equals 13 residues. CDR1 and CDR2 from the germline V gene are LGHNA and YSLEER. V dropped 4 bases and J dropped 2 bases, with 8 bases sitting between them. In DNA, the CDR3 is TGCGCCAGCAGCCCTACAGTAAACACTGAAGCTTTCTTT. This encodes CASSPTVNTEAFF.

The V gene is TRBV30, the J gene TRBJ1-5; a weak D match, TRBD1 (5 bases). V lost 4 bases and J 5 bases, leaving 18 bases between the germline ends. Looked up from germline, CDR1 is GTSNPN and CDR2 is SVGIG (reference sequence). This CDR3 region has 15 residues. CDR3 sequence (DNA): TGTGCCTGGAACTCGGACCTGGGGCTCGATCAGCCCCAGCATTTT. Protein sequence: CAWNSDLGLDQPQHF.

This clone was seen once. In DNA form, the CDR3 reads TGTGCCAGCAGTTACTACCTGGGACAGGCAGCTTTCTTT. Translated, it gives CASSYYLGQAAFF. The V gene is TRBV6-5, the J gene TRBJ1-1; 8 bases fit TRBD1. J lost 10 bases, V lost 1 base, and 5 bases had no gene match. The CDR3 runs 13 residues. Germline CDR1 and CDR2: MNHEY and SVGAGI.

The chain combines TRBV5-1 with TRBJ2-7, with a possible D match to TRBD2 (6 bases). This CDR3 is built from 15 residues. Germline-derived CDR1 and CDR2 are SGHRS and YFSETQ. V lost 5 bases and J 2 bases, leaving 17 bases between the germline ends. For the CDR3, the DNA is TGCGCCAGCAGGGAGGGTAGGGCCGATACCTACGAGCAGTACTTC. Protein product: CASREGRADTYEQYF.

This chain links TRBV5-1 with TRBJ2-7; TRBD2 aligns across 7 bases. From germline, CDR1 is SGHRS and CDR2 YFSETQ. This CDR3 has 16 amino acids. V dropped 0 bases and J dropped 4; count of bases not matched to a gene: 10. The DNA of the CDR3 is TGCGCCAGCAGCTTGGCACCGGGACTATCGGGTTACGAGCAGTACTTC. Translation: CASSLAPGLSGYEQYF.

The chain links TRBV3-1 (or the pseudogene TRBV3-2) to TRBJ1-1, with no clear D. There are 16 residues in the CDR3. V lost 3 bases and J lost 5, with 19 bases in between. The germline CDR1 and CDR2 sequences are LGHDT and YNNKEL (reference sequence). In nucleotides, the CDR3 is TGTGCCAGCAGCCATCTAGACGGAGCGGGTTGGACTGAAGCTTTCTTT. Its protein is CASSHLDGAGWTEAFF.

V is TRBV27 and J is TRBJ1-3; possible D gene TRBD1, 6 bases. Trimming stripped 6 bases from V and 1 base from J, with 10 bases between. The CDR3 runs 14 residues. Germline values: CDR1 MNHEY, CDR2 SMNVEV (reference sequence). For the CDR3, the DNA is TGTGCCAGCAGCCAACAGGGTTCTGGAAACACCATATATTTT. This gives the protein CASSQQGSGNTIYF.

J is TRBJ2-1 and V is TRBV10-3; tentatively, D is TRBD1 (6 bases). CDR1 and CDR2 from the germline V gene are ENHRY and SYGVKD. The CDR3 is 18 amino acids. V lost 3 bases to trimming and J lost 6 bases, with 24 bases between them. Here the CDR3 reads CAISDPSGSRGGFNEQFF. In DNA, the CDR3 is TGTGCCATCAGTGACCCCTCAGGGAGCAGGGGTGGTTTCAATGAGCAGTTCTTC.

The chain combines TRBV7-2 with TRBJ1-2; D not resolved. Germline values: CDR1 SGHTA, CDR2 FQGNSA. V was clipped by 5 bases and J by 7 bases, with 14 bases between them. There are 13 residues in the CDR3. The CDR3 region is CASSPLLSGGYTF. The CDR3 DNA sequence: TGTGCCAGCAGCCCTCTCCTTTCGGGTGGCTACACCTTC.

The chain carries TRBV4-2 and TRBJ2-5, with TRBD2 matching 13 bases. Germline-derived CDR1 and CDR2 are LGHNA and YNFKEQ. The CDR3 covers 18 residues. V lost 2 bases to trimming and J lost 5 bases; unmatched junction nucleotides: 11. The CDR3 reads CASSQRTSGGAGRETQYF. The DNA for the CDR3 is TGTGCCAGCAGCCAACGGACTAGCGGGGGCGCGGGGAGGGAGACCCAGTACTTC.

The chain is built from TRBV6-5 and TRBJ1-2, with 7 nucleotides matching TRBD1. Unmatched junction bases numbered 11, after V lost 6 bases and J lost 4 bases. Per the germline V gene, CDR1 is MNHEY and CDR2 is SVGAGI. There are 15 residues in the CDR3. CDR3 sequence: CASRSADDRVYGYTF. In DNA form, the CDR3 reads TGTGCCAGCAGGTCGGCCGACGACAGGGTCTATGGCTACACCTTC.